The 5 T cell receptor beta chains given below trace back to one sample, sequenced in a study of cytomegalovirus exposure and HLA in healthy donors. Method: immunoSEQ multiplex PCR; TCRdb's copy keeps in-frame clones and lacks some. There are 100,000 or so clones in the sample; around 96% occur only once, and roughly 0.89% lies in the top ten. Sample: PBMCs. These receptors all come from a woman aged 18 to 35 in good health and CMV-seronegative.

The CDR3 is CASSLGEAEYNYGYTF. The CDR3 nucleotides are TGTGCCAGCAGCTTAGGAGAAGCCGAATACAACTATGGCTACACCTTC. This chain links TRBV7-9 with TRBJ1-2; unclear D gene. The ends were cut back, 1 base at V and 2 bases at J, with 14 bases in the middle. The CDR3 runs to 16 residues. The germline V gene has CDR1 SEHNR and CDR2 FQNEAQ (reference sequence).

The rearrangement links TRBV19 to TRBJ1-1; 7 bases agree with TRBD1. With V trimmed by 5 bases and J by 1 base, 4 bases remained unmatched. The CDR3 is made up of 14 amino acids. Germline loops: CDR1 LNHDA, CDR2 SQIVND (reference sequence). CDR3 sequence reads: CASSPRTGNTEAFF. The CDR3 nucleotides are TGTGCCAGTAGTCCTCGGACAGGGAACACTGAAGCTTTCTTT.

This CDR3 is CASSIRSGGDTGELFF. In DNA form, the CDR3 reads TGTGCCAGCTCAATCAGGTCAGGGGGCGACACCGGGGAGCTGTTTTTT. V usage is TRBV18 and J usage is TRBJ2-2, with 8 positions matching TRBD1. V shed 5 bases, J shed 3 bases, and the junction held 8 bases outside the gene matches. The CDR3 sequence is 16 residues long. Germline V CDR1 and CDR2: KGHSH, LQKENI.

The V gene is TRBV4-1, the J gene TRBJ2-7, with TRBD2 matching 8 bases. The CDR3 extends over 16 amino acids. CDR1 is MGHRA and CDR2 is YSYEKL in the germline V gene. The V and J ends lost 4 bases and 3 bases, in that order; junction bases with no gene match: 11. In DNA, the CDR3 is TGCGCCAGCAGCCCTGACACTAGCGGACCCATCTACGAGCAGTACTTC. Translated: CASSPDTSGPIYEQYF.

This clone was recorded a few times. This chain links TRBV5-1 with TRBJ2-2, with D possibly matching TRBD2 (5 bases). The CDR3 consists of 12 residues. Germline loops: CDR1 SGHRS, CDR2 YFSETQ. Trimming took off 8 bases at V and 1 base at J, with 6 bases between the two ends. The CDR3 DNA follows: TGCGCCAGTGGACTGAACACCGGGGAGCTGTTTTTT. Encoded protein: CASGLNTGELFF.